The rows below give T cell receptor beta chains drawn from one sample of a study of spatial heterogeneity in lung cancer. TCRdb called the 5' RACE reads again in MiXCR, with one record for every CDR3 protein. The profile shows around 60,000 distinct CDR3 sequences, more than 7% of them singletons. Sequenced here: PBMCs, sampled at surgery. All receptors derive from a female donor with early-stage non-small cell lung cancer. The CDR3 runs from the conserved cysteine through the conserved F or W. D genes are given only for firm matches. The size of a clone is reported for some rows only, either as once, few or many, or as a class for expanded clones.

d_call | j_call | v_call | clone_size | cdr3_aa | cdr3_nt
TRBD1 | TRBJ1-4 | TRBV3-1 | - | CASSSTGVGEKLFF | TGTGCCAGCAGCTCAACAGGGGTCGGAGAAAAACTGTTTTTT
TRBD1 | TRBJ2-5 | TRBV19 | many | CASRTPGQGATQYF | TGTGCCAGTAGGACTCCGGGACAGGGGGCAACCCAGTACTTC
TRBD1 | TRBJ1-5 | TRBV11-2 | many | CASSLTGDSNQPQHF | TGTGCCAGCAGCTTAACAGGGGATAGCAATCAGCCCCAGCATTTT
- | TRBJ2-2 | TRBV7-9 | many | CASSYLARTTGELFF | TGTGCCAGCAGCTATCTGGCCAGAACCACCGGGGAGCTGTTTTTT
TRBD2 | TRBJ2-2 | TRBV29-1 | - | CSVTGTSGRAGELFF | TGCAGCGTGACCGGGACTAGCGGGCGGGCCGGGGAGCTGTTTTTT
- | TRBJ2-7 | TRBV6-5 | many | CASSLGYEQYF | TGTGCCAGCAGTTTAGGCTACGAGCAGTACTTC
TRBD1 | TRBJ1-6 | TRBV7-6 | many | CASSPRTGDNSPLHF | TGTGCCAGCAGCCCTCGGACAGGGGATAATTCACCCCTCCACTTT
- | TRBJ1-4 | TRBV28 | - | CASSLNRVTIGTNEKLFF | TGTGCCAGCAGTTTGAACAGGGTGACAATTGGAACTAATGAAAAACTGTTTTTT
TRBD1 | TRBJ1-1 | TRBV19 | many | CASIVRTGGYGIPEAFF | TGTGCCAGTATCGTCAGGACAGGGGGATACGGTATCCCTGAAGCTTTCTTT
- | TRBJ1-2 | TRBV3-1 | many | CASSQDQGGNYGYTF | TGTGCCAGCAGCCAAGATCAGGGTGGAAACTATGGCTACACCTTC
- | TRBJ1-1 | TRBV14 | few | CASGQAGGPSEAFF | TGTGCCAGCGGCCAAGCCGGGGGGCCGAGTGAAGCTTTCTTT
- | TRBJ1-5 | TRBV12-3/TRBV12-4 | - | CASSSERSNQPQHF | TGTGCCAGCAGTTCCGAGAGGAGCAATCAGCCCCAGCATTTT
- | TRBJ2-2 | TRBV7-3 | many | CASSADVSGLTGELFF | TGTGCCAGCAGCGCGGACGTCTCAGGGCTCACCGGGGAGCTGTTTTTT
- | TRBJ2-2 | TRBV7-3 | few | CASSLNSGELFF | TGTGCCAGCAGCTTAAATTCAGGGGAGCTGTTTTTT
- | TRBJ1-5 | TRBV28 | few | CASTLLEGSGNQPQHF | TGTGCCAGCACTTTACTGGAGGGATCCGGCAATCAGCCCCAGCATTTT
- | TRBJ2-5 | TRBV30 | - | CAWSLGGGDETQYF | TGTGCCTGGAGCCTCGGAGGGGGAGACGAGACCCAGTACTTC
TRBD1 | TRBJ1-6 | TRBV20-1 | many | CSAPRGDRVYSPLHF | TGCAGTGCTCCCAGGGGGGACAGGGTTTATTCACCCCTCCACTTT
- | TRBJ1-5 | TRBV5-1 | many | CASAQDGYSNQPQHF | TGCGCCAGCGCCCAGGACGGTTATAGCAATCAGCCCCAGCATTTT
- | TRBJ1-4 | TRBV11-2 | - | CASSLRLTGDEKLFF | TGTGCCAGCAGCTTAAGACTCACCGGTGATGAAAAACTGTTTTTT
TRBD1 | TRBJ1-1 | TRBV27 | few | CASRVPGQPKAFF | TGTGCCAGCAGGGTGCCGGGACAGCCAAAAGCTTTCTTT
TRBD1 | TRBJ2-7 | TRBV28 | many | CASSPDRVVYEQYF | TGTGCCAGCAGTCCAGACAGGGTGGTCTACGAGCAGTACTTC
TRBD1 | TRBJ2-6 | TRBV5-1 | many | CASSMTGDFSGANVLTF | TGCGCCAGCAGCATGACAGGGGACTTCTCTGGGGCCAACGTCCTGACTTTC
TRBD1 | TRBJ2-5 | TRBV5-1 | few | CASSKDRVQETQYF | TGCGCCAGCAGCAAGGACAGGGTACAAGAGACCCAGTACTTC
- | TRBJ1-4 | TRBV5-1 | - | CASRLAGGTTNEKLFF | TGCGCCAGCAGGCTGGCGGGGGGAACAACTAATGAAAAACTGTTTTTT
- | TRBJ2-3 | TRBV4-2 | few | CASSQWAERPITDTQYF | TGTGCCAGCAGCCAATGGGCGGAGAGGCCCATCACAGATACGCAGTATTTT
TRBD1 | TRBJ1-3 | TRBV10-1 | few | CATSQGTGNTIYF | TGCGCCACCTCACAGGGGACTGGAAACACCATATATTTT
- | TRBJ2-1 | TRBV7-2 | many | CASSFGAGEQFF | TGTGCCAGCAGCTTTGGCGCGGGGGAGCAGTTCTTC
TRBD2 | TRBJ2-3 | TRBV28 | - | CASSLVGGSTDTQYF | TGTGCCAGCAGTTTGGTGGGGGGGAGCACAGATACGCAGTATTTT
- | TRBJ1-5 | TRBV2 | many | CASSESSNQPQHF | TGTGCCAGCAGTGAGAGTTCTAATCAGCCCCAGCATTTT